A single sample is the source of the 4 T cell receptor beta chains below, sequenced in a study of blood T cell repertoires in COVID-19. Clones were read by immunoSEQ multiplex PCR, and TCRdb kept only the in-frame ones, dropping some. Among about 200,000 clones listed, more than 70% were seen once. The sequenced sample was peripheral blood. The receptors originated from a man aged 18 to 35 with active or convalescent COVID-19.

V gene TRBV7-6 combines with J gene TRBJ1-6; no clear D. The CDR3 spans 13 residues. The V and J ends lost 5 bases and 10 bases respectively, with 12 bases between them. The germline CDR1 and CDR2 sequences are SGHVS and FNYEAQ. For the CDR3, the DNA is TGTGCCAGCAGCCTACGTAGTGAGTCACCCCTCCACTTT. It yields the protein CASSLRSESPLHF.

The gene calls are TRBV2 and TRBJ1-2; D gene uncertain. The CDR3 runs to 15 residues. CDR1 and CDR2 from the germline V gene are SNHLY and FYNNEI. V was shortened by 6 bases and J by 0 bases, with 14 bases between the two germline ends. The CDR3 is CASSPTVGPNYGYTF. The CDR3 nucleotides are TGTGCCAGCAGCCCTACCGTGGGCCCTAACTATGGCTACACCTTC. Full variable domain (outside the CDR3, taken from reference TRBV2 and TRBJ1-2): EPEVTQTPSHQVTQMGQEVILRCVPISNHLYFYWYRQILGQKVEFLVSFYNNEISEKSEIFDDQFSVERPDGSNFTLKIRSTKLEDSAMYFCASSPTVGPNYGYTFGSGTRLTVV.

The rearrangement joins TRBV7-9 to TRBJ1-5; no clear D. The CDR3 runs to 13 residues. Trimming removed 5 bases from V and 0 bases from J, with 5 bases in between. Per the germline V gene, CDR1 is SEHNR and CDR2 is FQNEAQ (reference sequence). The CDR3: CASSADSNQPQHF. For the CDR3, the DNA is TGTGCCAGCAGCGCAGATAGCAATCAGCCCCAGCATTTT.

This chain connects TRBV2 to TRBJ2-1; D is uncertain. The CDR3 covers 16 residues. Per germline, CDR1 SNHLY and CDR2 FYNNEI. V shed 2 bases and J shed 2 bases, with 13 bases lying between them. CDR3 DNA: TGTGCCAGCAGTGAAATGGGTGGCGGCCCCTACAATGAGCAGTTCTTC. Its protein product is CASSEMGGGPYNEQFF. Using reference TRBV2 and TRBJ2-1 for the parts outside the CDR3, the full variable domain is EPEVTQTPSHQVTQMGQEVILRCVPISNHLYFYWYRQILGQKVEFLVSFYNNEISEKSEIFDDQFSVERPDGSNFTLKIRSTKLEDSAMYFCASSEMGGGPYNEQFFGPGTRLTVL.